Listed below are T cell receptor beta chains from one sample, sequenced in a study of OX40 agonist ivuxolimab in advanced cancers. TCRdb's copy holds only in-frame clones and misses some; the assay was immunoSEQ multiplex PCR. The sample includes about 100,000 clones, about 88% of them seen just once. The starting material was CD4+ or CD8+ T cells sorted from blood, obtained in a trial of the OX40 agonist ivuxolimab. Source of these receptors: an adult with an advanced solid tumor such as melanoma, head and neck, liver or kidney cancer. Each CDR3 is given with its conserved first and last residue. A D gene is named only where the DNA matches it firmly. Rows may omit the clone size; those that give it use once, few, many or a size class.

J gene: TRBJ2-1; V gene: TRBV29-1; D gene: NA; clone size: once; CDR3 DNA: TGCAGCGTTGAAAATCGGGGGTTAAATGAGCAGTTCTTC; CDR3 protein: CSVENRGLNEQFF
J gene: TRBJ2-1; V gene: TRBV5-1; D gene: TRBD1; clone size: NA; CDR3 DNA: TGCGCCAGCAGCTTGGGGGGACAGGAGGGTTACAATGAGCAGTTCTTC; CDR3 protein: CASSLGGQEGYNEQFF
J gene: TRBJ1-5; V gene: TRBV30; D gene: NA; clone size: once; CDR3 DNA: TGTGCCCTGGCTGGACGGGGCAATCAGCCCCAGCATTTT; CDR3 protein: CALAGRGNQPQHF
J gene: TRBJ1-2; V gene: TRBV6-5; D gene: TRBD1; clone size: NA; CDR3 DNA: TGTGCCAGCAGTTTCGACAGGGTCTATGGCTGCACCTTC; CDR3 protein: CASSFDRVYGCTF
J gene: TRBJ1-2; V gene: TRBV19; D gene: TRBD1; clone size: NA; CDR3 DNA: TGTGCCAGTAGGAAGGGGGCGGACAGCTATGGCTACACCTTC; CDR3 protein: CASRKGADSYGYTF
J gene: TRBJ1-5; V gene: TRBV6-1; D gene: NA; clone size: few; CDR3 DNA: TGTGCCAGCAGTGAATGGGGGGGGAGGAATCAGCCCCAGCATTTT; CDR3 protein: CASSEWGGRNQPQHF
J gene: TRBJ2-5; V gene: TRBV10-2; D gene: NA; clone size: NA; CDR3 DNA: TGCGCCAGCAGGGCTGAGTACGGGATTCACCAAGAGACCCAGTACTTC; CDR3 protein: CASRAEYGIHQETQYF
J gene: TRBJ2-5; V gene: TRBV5-4; D gene: NA; clone size: NA; CDR3 DNA: TGTGCCAGCAGCTTGGCTGAAGGTCGAGAGACCCAGTACTTC; CDR3 protein: CASSLAEGRETQYF
J gene: TRBJ2-1; V gene: TRBV27; D gene: NA; clone size: NA; CDR3 DNA: TGTGCCAGCAGTTTATTTCGGGGGCTGGGGACTGAGCAGTTCTTC; CDR3 protein: CASSLFRGLGTEQFF
J gene: TRBJ1-5; V gene: TRBV18; D gene: NA; clone size: NA; CDR3 DNA: TGTGCCAGCTCAGACCGACAAGGGGCGGGTCAGCCCCAGCATTTT; CDR3 protein: CASSDRQGAGQPQHF
J gene: TRBJ2-2; V gene: TRBV18; D gene: NA; clone size: NA; CDR3 DNA: TGTGCCAGCTCACCCAAGGGGAGAGGGACAAACACCGGGGAGCTGTTTTTT; CDR3 protein: CASSPKGRGTNTGELFF
J gene: TRBJ1-1; V gene: TRBV6-6; D gene: NA; clone size: NA; CDR3 DNA: TGTGCCAGCAGCGACAGGTTCATGAACACTGAAGCTTTCTTT; CDR3 protein: CASSDRFMNTEAFF
J gene: TRBJ1-6; V gene: TRBV6-1; D gene: NA; clone size: NA; CDR3 DNA: TGTGCCAGCAGTGAAGTAGCAGGGCCCAATTCACCCCTCCACTTT; CDR3 protein: CASSEVAGPNSPLHF
J gene: TRBJ1-6; V gene: TRBV10-1; D gene: TRBD1; clone size: NA; CDR3 DNA: TGCGCCAGCAGTGACGGACAGGGGGATAATTCACCCCTCCACTTT; CDR3 protein: CASSDGQGDNSPLHF
J gene: TRBJ1-1; V gene: TRBV10-3; D gene: NA; clone size: NA; CDR3 DNA: TGTGCCATCAGTGGAGACAATATGAACACTGAAGCTTTCTTT; CDR3 protein: CAISGDNMNTEAFF